This T cell receptor (beta chain) was found in a study of CD8 T cells in Susac syndrome. General study findings and limits: The authors acknowledged that their TCR sequencing and HLA analysis involved a relatively small number of individuals.

A quantity of roughly 0.5 to 1 ug RNA underwent reverse transcription using random hexamers. An immunoSEQ multiplex PCR generated amplified TCR beta CDR3 products spanning 54 Vbeta and 13 Jbeta. From the immunoSEQ multiplex PCR reads, TCRdb called clonotypes with MiXCR, one entry per CDR3 protein. Of approximately 19,000 distinct CDR3 sequences listed, 85% to 95% are singletons. The T cells that were sequenced for TCR beta were CD8+ and CD4+ cells from blood. Healthy donors were controls matched for age and sex. This clonotype is a singleton in its sample. The antigen remains unidentified. The V gene lost 6 bases and the J gene lost 1 base, with 12 bases spanning the gap. CDR3 length: 14 amino acids. Germline CDR1 MDHEN, CDR2 SYDVKM.

The sequence derives from a human donor in good health. The rearrangement joins TRBV28 to TRBJ1-1; TRBD1 might be the D (5 bases). The material sequenced was CD8+ T cells from PBMCs. Written as DNA, the CDR3 is TGTGCCAGCAGCCCCGGCAGGGAGAACACTGAAGCTTTCTTT. It specifies CASSPGRENTEAFF. Together with reference TRBV28 and TRBJ1-1, the CDR3 gives the full variable domain: DVKVTQSSRYLVKRTGEKVFLECVQDMDHENMFWYRQDPGLGLRLIYFSYDVKMKEKGDIPEGYSVSREKKERFSLILESASTNQTSMYLCASSPGRENTEAFFGQGTRLTVV.